These 26 T cell receptor beta chains originate from one sample sequenced in a study of Graves' ophthalmopathy and Graves' hyperthyroidism. Transcripts of RNA were the source for amplifying TCR beta CDR3 regions. In the first round, RT-PCR was carried out with HTBI primers, and a multiplex PCR formed the second round. TCRdb reanalysed the multiplex PCR reads using MiXCR and keeps one entry per CDR3 protein. The sample consists of almost 750,000 distinct CDR3 sequences, roughly 40% of them appearing once. Sequenced material: peripheral blood. The receptors originated from an adult man with Graves' ophthalmopathy.

The CDR3 here is CASSPPGTGYETQYF. DNA of the CDR3: TGTGCCAGCAGCCCTCCCGGGACAGGGTATGAGACCCAGTACTTC. The chain uses TRBV11-2 and TRBJ2-5, with TRBD1 identical over 9 bases. J was trimmed by 5 bases and V by 5 bases; bases with no gene match: 9. The CDR3 extends over 15 amino acids. Germline V gene sequence: CDR1 SGHAT, CDR2 FQNNGV.

This clonotype was observed a single time. The chain uses TRBV2 and TRBJ2-6; TRBD1 matches 12 bases. The CDR3 spans 18 residues. V shed 2 bases and J 4 bases; nucleotides not matched to a gene: 6. CDR1 and CDR2 from the germline V gene are SNHLY and FYNNEI. Written as DNA, the CDR3 is TGTGCCAGCAGTGAAACGGGACAGGGGGCGACGGGGGCCAACGTCCTGACTTTC. It yields the protein CASSETGQGATGANVLTF.

Written as DNA, the CDR3 is TGTGCCAGCAGTCCACGTATTCAGAACACTGAAGCTTTCTTT. Its translation: CASSPRIQNTEAFF. This rearrangement joins TRBV12-3 or TRBV12-4 to TRBJ1-1; D is ambiguous. The CDR3 totals 14 residues. Trimming removed 5 bases at V and 1 base at J, with 11 bases between.

The table lists this clonotype with many counts. The chain employs TRBV7-9 and TRBJ2-5; D is possibly TRBD1 or TRBD2 (5 bases each). Trimming stripped 4 bases from V and 4 bases from J, with 16 bases between. Germline CDR1 is SEHNR and CDR2 is FQNEAQ (reference sequence). The CDR3 runs to 15 residues. The CDR3 protein is CASSSGTENGETQYF. For the CDR3, the DNA is TGTGCCAGCAGCTCTGGGACCGAGAACGGAGAGACCCAGTACTTC.

The chain carries TRBV29-1 and TRBJ2-1; TRBD2 agrees at 10 bases. The germline CDR1 and CDR2 sequences are SQVTM and ANQGSEA. The junction had 15 bases not matched to a gene; V was cut back by 3 bases and J by 10 bases. The CDR3 sequence is 16 residues long. CDR3 bases: TGCAGCGTTGACAGAGCTAGCGGGGGCCTGAACTCCGAGCAGTTCTTC. This gives the protein CSVDRASGGLNSEQFF.

The J gene is TRBJ2-7, the V gene TRBV5-1; TRBD1 aligns across 7 bases. The V segment lost 5 bases and the J segment 3 bases; nucleotides outside the gene matches: 14. The length of the CDR3 is 16 residues. From germline, CDR1 is SGHRS and CDR2 YFSETQ. The CDR3 DNA is TGCGCCAGCAGTTTCTCCGGGACAGCGAACCTCTACGAGCAGTACTTC. Its protein is CASSFSGTANLYEQYF.

This clonotype showed up just a few times. V and J are TRBV6-5 and TRBJ2-7; 9 nucleotides align to TRBD1. With V trimmed by 7 bases and J by 5 bases, 15 bases remained unmatched. The CDR3 loop spans 16 amino acids. Germline loops: CDR1 MNHEY, CDR2 SVGAGI. The CDR3 here is CASTRAWGTGFDEQYF. The CDR3 DNA sequence: TGTGCCAGCACCCGAGCTTGGGGGACAGGGTTCGACGAGCAGTACTTC.

There are a few counts of this clonotype. The chain combines TRBV12-3 or TRBV12-4 with TRBJ2-5; 7 positions agree with TRBD2. This CDR3 has 14 residues. V trimming: 6 bases; J trimming: 7 bases; junction bases outside the gene matches: 11. CDR3 DNA: TGTGCCAGCAGCCCGGGCCGGGAGGTTGGGACCCAGTACTTC. It is translated as CASSPGREVGTQYF.

This chain links TRBV7-3 with TRBJ2-3, with D unclear. This CDR3 is 13 amino acids long. From germline, CDR1 is SGHTA and CDR2 FQGTGA. The V end was cut by 5 bases, the J end by 8 bases, with 14 bases between. CDR3 in amino acids: CASSHSPPGTQYF. The CDR3, as DNA: TGTGCCAGCAGCCACTCGCCCCCTGGTACGCAGTATTTT.

The chain uses TRBV10-1 and TRBJ2-3; 8 nucleotides agree with TRBD2. The CDR3 length is 13 residues. In germline, CDR1 is WNHNN, CDR2 SYGVQD (reference sequence). V gave up 11 bases and J gave up 3 bases; unmatched junction bases: 7. The CDR3 DNA follows: TGCGCCTCCTGCGGGGGGATAACAGATACGCAGTATTTT. Its protein product is CASCGGITDTQYF.

This clonotype has ten or more counts. The chain has TRBV10-3 and TRBJ1-1; 12 nucleotides match TRBD1. The CDR3 is made up of 12 amino acids. Germline-derived CDR1 and CDR2 are ENHRY and SYGVKD. V was pared by 10 bases and J by 10 bases, with 7 bases of the junction left unmatched. CDR3 bases: TGTGCCAGCGTGGGGACAGGGGGCCCAGCTTTCTTT. It encodes CASVGTGGPAFF.

This clonotype occurred a few times. CDR3 loop: CASSSYNGGAKITGANVLTF. Here the CDR3 DNA reads TGTGCCAGCAGCTCCTATAACGGGGGCGCAAAGATAACTGGGGCCAACGTCCTGACTTTC. V and J are TRBV11-2 and TRBJ2-6; D may match TRBD1 or TRBD2 (6 bases each). Between the trimmed V and J ends, which lost 4 bases and 2 bases, there was a span of 24 bases. This CDR3 has 20 amino acids. Germline V lookup: CDR1 SGHAT, CDR2 FQNNGV.

This clonotype was observed at least ten times. The chain combines TRBV5-5 with TRBJ1-1; D is unclear. This CDR3 contains 15 residues. The V end was cut by 2 bases, the J end by 3 bases, with 14 bases between. Germline-derived CDR1 and CDR2 are SGHKS and YYEKEE (reference sequence). The CDR3 is CASSFGVVQDTEAFF. The DNA of the CDR3 is TGTGCCAGCAGCTTTGGCGTGGTGCAGGACACTGAAGCTTTCTTT.

This clonotype was seen only a few times. The chain couples TRBV20-1 to TRBJ2-7; the match to TRBD1 covers 8 bases. Germline trimming cut 5 bases from V and 5 bases from J; bases unmatched to any gene: 5. Germline V gives CDR1 DFQATT, CDR2 SNEGSKA (reference sequence). This CDR3 is 12 amino acids long. In DNA form, the CDR3 reads TGCAGTGCTGCTTCAGGGGGCCACGAGCAGTACTTC. Protein: CSAASGGHEQYF.

This clonotype was seen a handful of times. The chain has TRBV9 and TRBJ2-2, with 7 bases matching TRBD1. V gave up 0 bases and J gave up 5 bases; unmatched junction bases: 4. The CDR3 is 15 residues long. Germline values: CDR1 SGDLS, CDR2 YYNGEE. In DNA form, the CDR3 reads TGTGCCAGCAGCGTAGTTACAGGGGATACCGGGGAGCTGTTTTTT. Protein: CASSVVTGDTGELFF. Full variable domain (missing parts from reference TRBV9 and TRBJ2-2): DSGVTQTPKHLITATGQRVTLRCSPRSGDLSVYWYQQSLDQGLQFLIQYYNGEERAKGNILERFSAQQFPDLHSELNLSSLELGDSALYFCASSVVTGDTGELFFGEGSRLTVL.

The J gene is TRBJ2-7, the V gene TRBV10-1, with D possibly matching TRBD1 (6 bases). Per the germline V gene, CDR1 is WNHNN and CDR2 is SYGVQD (reference sequence). Trimming stripped 3 bases from V and 6 bases from J, with 15 bases between. This CDR3 spans 14 amino acids. Written as DNA, the CDR3 is TGCGCCAGCAGTGATTCAGGGGCCCCTTGCGAGCAGTACTTC. Its translation: CASSDSGAPCEQYF.

Worth noting for this clonotype: This may arise from a read error, as a much more abundant clone is one base away. CDR3 protein: CASSLTDAEIQYF. DNA of the CDR3: TGTGCCAGCAGCTTAACGGATGCGGAGATCCAGTACTTC. The chain combines TRBV7-9 with TRBJ2-5; D is uncertain. Germline loops: CDR1 SEHNR, CDR2 FQNEAQ (reference sequence). This CDR3 is 13 amino acids long.

The chain links TRBV29-1 to TRBJ2-5; TRBD2 matches at 8 bases. This CDR3 spans 12 amino acids. V was clipped by 8 bases and J by 7 bases; unmatched bases: 9. The germline V gene encodes CDR1 SQVTM and CDR2 ANQGSEA. The CDR3 protein is CSLADGGATQYF. In DNA, the CDR3 is TGCAGCTTGGCCGACGGGGGGGCGACCCAGTACTTC.

This clonotype was counted only a few times. The rearrangement joins TRBV7-2 to TRBJ1-1; possibly TRBD1 for D (5 bases). Looked up from germline, CDR1 is SGHTA and CDR2 is FQGNSA. Trimming shortened V by 2 bases and J by 4 bases, and 14 bases separated the two germline ends. The CDR3 is 15 amino acids. The CDR3: CASSLLKTGLTEAFF. The CDR3 DNA sequence: TGTGCCAGCAGCTTACTTAAGACGGGACTCACTGAAGCTTTCTTT.

This clonotype was seen once. This CDR3 is CASSYSTGRGYTF. CDR3 in DNA: TGTGCCAGCAGTTACTCGACAGGTCGGGGCTACACCTTC. The rearrangement links TRBV6-5 to TRBJ1-2, with D maybe TRBD1 (6 bases). In germline, CDR1 is MNHEY, CDR2 SVGAGI. The CDR3 has 13 residues. Trimming left V 0 bases short and J 8 bases short, with 10 bases between.

There are a few counts of this clonotype. V and J are TRBV7-9 and TRBJ1-1; 9 positions match TRBD1. The V gene's germline CDR1 is SEHNR and CDR2 FQNEAQ (reference sequence). J was trimmed by 4 bases and V by 5 bases; bases with no gene match: 11. The CDR3 runs to 16 residues. The CDR3: CASSRITTGGSTEAFF. The DNA of the CDR3 is TGTGCCAGCAGCAGAATAACGACAGGGGGGTCCACTGAAGCTTTCTTT.

This chain links TRBV24-1 with TRBJ1-2; 12 nucleotides agree with TRBD1. The CDR3 consists of 16 residues. Trimming at V came to 2 bases and at J to 4 bases, leaving 4 bases not matched to a gene. Germline CDR1 KGHDR, CDR2 SFDVKD. The CDR3 loop is CATSDSAGQGAYGYTF. DNA for the CDR3: TGTGCCACCAGTGATTCGGCGGGACAGGGGGCCTATGGCTACACCTTC.

This rearrangement joins TRBV7-9 to TRBJ1-6, with 8 bases that match TRBD1. Germline CDR1 reads SEHNR; CDR2 reads FQNEAQ (reference sequence). The CDR3 runs to 18 residues. V lost 3 bases and J lost 3; bases outside the gene matches: 10. The CDR3 region has the DNA TGTGCCAGCAGCTTTTCAGCAGGGGGCCTCGGCTATAATTCACCCCTCCACTTT. Translation gives CASSFSAGGLGYNSPLHF.

The chain couples TRBV2 to TRBJ2-6, with TRBD1 matching over 9 bases. Germline trimming cut 6 bases from V and 1 base from J; bases unmatched to any gene: 10. There are 18 residues in the CDR3. CDR1 is SNHLY and CDR2 is FYNNEI in the germline V gene. The CDR3 reads CASSPRDRALSGANVLTF. In DNA, the CDR3 is TGTGCCAGCAGCCCCCGGGACAGGGCTCTATCTGGGGCCAACGTCCTGACTTTC.

This clonotype turned up a few times. V gene TRBV6-5 combines with J gene TRBJ1-2; D remains unclear. Germline lookup yields CDR1 MNHEY and CDR2 SVGAGI. Trimming removed 10 bases at V and 0 bases at J, with 12 bases between. The length of the CDR3 is 13 residues. The CDR3 loop reads CATQIGANYGYTF. In nucleotides, the CDR3 is TGTGCCACTCAAATAGGAGCTAACTATGGCTACACCTTC.

In its sample, this clonotype was seen a few times. V and J are TRBV7-2 and TRBJ2-7; D is possibly TRBD2 (5 bases). Trimming pared 3 bases from V and 1 base from J, leaving 19 bases between. The CDR3 has 17 amino acids. Germline V gives CDR1 SGHTA, CDR2 FQGNSA. The CDR3 is CASSFQADGVPSYEQYF. CDR3 nucleotides: TGTGCCAGCAGCTTCCAAGCGGACGGAGTCCCTTCCTACGAGCAGTACTTC.